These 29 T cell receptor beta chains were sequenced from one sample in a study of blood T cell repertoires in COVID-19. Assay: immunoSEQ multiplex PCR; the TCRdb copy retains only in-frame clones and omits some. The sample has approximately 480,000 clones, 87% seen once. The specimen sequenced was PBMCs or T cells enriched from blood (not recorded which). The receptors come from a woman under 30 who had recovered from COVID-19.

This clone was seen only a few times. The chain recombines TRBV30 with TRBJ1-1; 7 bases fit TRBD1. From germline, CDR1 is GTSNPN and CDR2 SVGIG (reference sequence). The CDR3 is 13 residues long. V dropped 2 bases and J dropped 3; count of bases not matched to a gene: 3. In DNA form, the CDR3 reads TGTGCCTGGAGTCAGGGGGAGGACACTGAAGCTTTCTTT. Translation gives CAWSQGEDTEAFF.

CDR3 in amino acids: CAISESGPGTVDNQPQHF. The CDR3 DNA reads as TGTGCCATCAGTGAGTCGGGGCCCGGGACAGTCGATAATCAGCCCCAGCATTTT. V usage is TRBV10-3 and J usage is TRBJ1-5, with 7 bases lining up with TRBD1. This CDR3 region has 18 residues. Germline V gene data show CDR1 as ENHRY and CDR2 as SYGVKD. The V segment lost 0 bases and the J segment 4 bases; nucleotides outside the gene matches: 12.

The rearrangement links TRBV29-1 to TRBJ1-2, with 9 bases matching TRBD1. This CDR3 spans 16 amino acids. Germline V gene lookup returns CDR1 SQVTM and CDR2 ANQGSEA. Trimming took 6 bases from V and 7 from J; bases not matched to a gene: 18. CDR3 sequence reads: CSVQNYRGRPDLGYTF. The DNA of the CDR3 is TGCAGCGTCCAAAACTACAGGGGGCGACCCGATCTTGGCTACACCTTC.

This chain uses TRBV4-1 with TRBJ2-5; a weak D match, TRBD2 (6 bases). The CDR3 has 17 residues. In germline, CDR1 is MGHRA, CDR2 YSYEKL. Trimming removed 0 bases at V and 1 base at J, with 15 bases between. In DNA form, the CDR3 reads TGCGCCAGCAGCCAAGAAGTCGGCGGGGCTTTCCAAGAGACCCAGTACTTC. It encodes CASSQEVGGAFQETQYF.

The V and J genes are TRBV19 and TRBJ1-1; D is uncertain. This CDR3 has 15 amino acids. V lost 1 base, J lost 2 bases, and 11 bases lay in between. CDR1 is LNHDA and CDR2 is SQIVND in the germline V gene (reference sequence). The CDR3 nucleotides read TGTGCCAGTAGTATAGTTCCGGCGGCTAACACTGAAGCTTTCTTT. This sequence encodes CASSIVPAANTEAFF.

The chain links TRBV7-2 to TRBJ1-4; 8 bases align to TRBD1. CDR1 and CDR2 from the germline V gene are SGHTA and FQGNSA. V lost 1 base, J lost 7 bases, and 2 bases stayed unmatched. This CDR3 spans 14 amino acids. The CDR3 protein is CASSLVGTGEKLFF. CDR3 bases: TGTGCCAGCAGCTTAGTAGGGACAGGTGAAAAACTGTTTTTT.

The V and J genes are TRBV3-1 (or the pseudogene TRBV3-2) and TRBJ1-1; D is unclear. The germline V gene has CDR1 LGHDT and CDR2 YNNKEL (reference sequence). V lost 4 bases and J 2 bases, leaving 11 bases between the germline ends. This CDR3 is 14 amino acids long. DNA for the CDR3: TGTGCCAGCAGCCGAGGAAAGGATAACACTGAAGCTTTCTTT. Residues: CASSRGKDNTEAFF.

The CDR3 region has the DNA TGTGCCAGCAGCCCCGGAGACACAGATACGCAGTATTTT. It specifies CASSPGDTDTQYF. This rearrangement joins TRBV5-4 to TRBJ2-3; no firm D call. Looked up from germline, CDR1 is SGHNT and CDR2 is YYREEE (reference sequence). The CDR3 length is 13 residues. Trimming cost V 4 bases and J 2 bases, with 8 bases left between them.

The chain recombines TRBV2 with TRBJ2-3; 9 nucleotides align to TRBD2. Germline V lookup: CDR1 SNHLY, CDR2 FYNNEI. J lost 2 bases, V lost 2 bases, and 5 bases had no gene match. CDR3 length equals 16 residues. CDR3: CASSERASGVTDTQYF. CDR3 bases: TGTGCCAGCAGTGAACGGGCTAGCGGGGTCACAGATACGCAGTATTTT.

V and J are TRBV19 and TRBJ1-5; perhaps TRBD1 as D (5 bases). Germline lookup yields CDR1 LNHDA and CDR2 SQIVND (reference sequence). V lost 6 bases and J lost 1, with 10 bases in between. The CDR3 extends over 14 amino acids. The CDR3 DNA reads TGTGCCAGTAGGACCCCAGGGAGCAATCAGCCCCAGCATTTT. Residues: CASRTPGSNQPQHF.

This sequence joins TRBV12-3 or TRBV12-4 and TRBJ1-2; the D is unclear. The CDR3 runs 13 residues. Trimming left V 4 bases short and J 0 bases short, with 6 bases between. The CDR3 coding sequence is TGTGCCAGCAGTTGGAGCGCTAACTATGGCTACACCTTC. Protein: CASSWSANYGYTF.

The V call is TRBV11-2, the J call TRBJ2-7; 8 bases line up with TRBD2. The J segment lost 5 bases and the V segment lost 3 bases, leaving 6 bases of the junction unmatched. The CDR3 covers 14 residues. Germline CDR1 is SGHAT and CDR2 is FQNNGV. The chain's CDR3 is CASSLTGGPNEQYF. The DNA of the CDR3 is TGTGCCAGCAGCTTGACGGGGGGGCCCAACGAGCAGTACTTC.

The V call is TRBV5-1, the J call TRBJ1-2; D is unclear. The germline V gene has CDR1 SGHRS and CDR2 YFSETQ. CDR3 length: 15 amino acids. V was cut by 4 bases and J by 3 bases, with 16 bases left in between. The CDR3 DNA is TGCGCCAGCAGCAACCCGGACTTCTTGGACTATGGCTACACCTTC. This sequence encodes CASSNPDFLDYGYTF.

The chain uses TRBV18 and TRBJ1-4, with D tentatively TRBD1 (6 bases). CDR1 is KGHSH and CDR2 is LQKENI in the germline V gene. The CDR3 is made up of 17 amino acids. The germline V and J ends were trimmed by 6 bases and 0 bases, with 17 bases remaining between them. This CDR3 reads CASSPDRSSATNEKLFF. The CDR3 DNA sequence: TGTGCCAGCTCCCCCGACAGGTCGAGCGCAACTAATGAAAAACTGTTTTTT.

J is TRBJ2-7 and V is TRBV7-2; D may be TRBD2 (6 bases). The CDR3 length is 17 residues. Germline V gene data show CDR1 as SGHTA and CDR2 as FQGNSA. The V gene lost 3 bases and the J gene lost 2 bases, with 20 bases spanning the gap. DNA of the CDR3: TGTGCCAGCAGCTTCGGGAGCGGGTCGGGGACCACCTACGAGCAGTACTTC. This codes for CASSFGSGSGTTYEQYF.

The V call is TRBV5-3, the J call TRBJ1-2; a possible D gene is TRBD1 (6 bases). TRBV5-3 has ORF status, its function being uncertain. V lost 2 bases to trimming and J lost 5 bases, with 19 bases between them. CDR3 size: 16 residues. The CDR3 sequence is CARSFNQGIGRYGYTF. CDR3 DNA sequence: TGTGCCAGAAGCTTCAACCAGGGGATTGGGAGATATGGCTACACCTTC.

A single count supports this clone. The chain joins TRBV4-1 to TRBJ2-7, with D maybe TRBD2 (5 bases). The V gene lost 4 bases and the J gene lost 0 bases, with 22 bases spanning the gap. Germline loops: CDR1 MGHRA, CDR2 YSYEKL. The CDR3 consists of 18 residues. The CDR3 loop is CASSRQTTRRLSSYEQYF. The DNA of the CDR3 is TGCGCCAGCAGCCGGCAGACCACTAGAAGGCTTAGCTCCTACGAGCAGTACTTC.

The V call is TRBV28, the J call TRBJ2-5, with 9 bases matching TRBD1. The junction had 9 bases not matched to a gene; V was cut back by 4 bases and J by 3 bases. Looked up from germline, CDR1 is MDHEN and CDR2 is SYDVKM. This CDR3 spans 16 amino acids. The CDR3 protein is CASSSDGTGIKETQYF. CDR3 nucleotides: TGTGCCAGCAGTTCCGACGGGACAGGGATTAAAGAGACCCAGTACTTC.

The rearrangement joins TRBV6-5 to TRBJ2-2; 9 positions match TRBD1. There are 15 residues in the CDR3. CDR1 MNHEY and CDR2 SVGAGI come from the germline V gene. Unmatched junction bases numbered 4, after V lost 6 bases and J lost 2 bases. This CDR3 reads CASSGTGINTGELFF. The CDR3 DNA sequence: TGTGCCAGCAGCGGGACAGGGATCAACACCGGGGAGCTGTTTTTT.

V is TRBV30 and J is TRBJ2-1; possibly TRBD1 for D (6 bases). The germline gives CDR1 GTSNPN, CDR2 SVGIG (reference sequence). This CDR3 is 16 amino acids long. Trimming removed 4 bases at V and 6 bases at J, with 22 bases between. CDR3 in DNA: TGTGCCTGGAAGTACAAGGGGGATCGTGGTTTCAATGAGCAGTTCTTC. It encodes CAWKYKGDRGFNEQFF.

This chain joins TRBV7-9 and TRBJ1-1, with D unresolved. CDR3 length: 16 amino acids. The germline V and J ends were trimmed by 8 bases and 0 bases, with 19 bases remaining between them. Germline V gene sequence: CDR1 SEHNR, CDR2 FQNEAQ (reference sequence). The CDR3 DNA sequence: TGTGCCAGCGTAGAAAGCGGGCTACTAATGAACACTGAAGCTTTCTTT. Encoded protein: CASVESGLLMNTEAFF.

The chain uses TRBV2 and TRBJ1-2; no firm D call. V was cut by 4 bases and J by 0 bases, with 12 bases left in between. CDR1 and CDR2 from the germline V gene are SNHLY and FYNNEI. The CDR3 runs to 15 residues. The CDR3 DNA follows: TGTGCCAGCAGTGGTAGGCTAGTCTCTAACTATGGCTACACCTTC. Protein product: CASSGRLVSNYGYTF. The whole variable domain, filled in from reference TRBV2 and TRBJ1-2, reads EPEVTQTPSHQVTQMGQEVILRCVPISNHLYFYWYRQILGQKVEFLVSFYNNEISEKSEIFDDQFSVERPDGSNFTLKIRSTKLEDSAMYFCASSGRLVSNYGYTFGSGTRLTVV.

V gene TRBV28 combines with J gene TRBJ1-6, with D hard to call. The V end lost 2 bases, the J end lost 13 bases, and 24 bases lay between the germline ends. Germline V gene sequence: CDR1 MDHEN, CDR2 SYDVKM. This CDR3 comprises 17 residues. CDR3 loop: CASSLPGIETTVAPLHF. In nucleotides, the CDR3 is TGTGCCAGCAGTTTACCGGGGATCGAGACTACGGTGGCCCCCCTCCACTTT.

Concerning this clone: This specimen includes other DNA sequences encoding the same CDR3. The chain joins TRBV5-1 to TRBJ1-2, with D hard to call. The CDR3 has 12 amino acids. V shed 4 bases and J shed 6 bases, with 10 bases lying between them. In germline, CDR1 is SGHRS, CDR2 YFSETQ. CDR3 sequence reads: CASSRGLDGYTF. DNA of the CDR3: TGCGCCAGCAGCCGGGGATTGGATGGCTACACCTTC.

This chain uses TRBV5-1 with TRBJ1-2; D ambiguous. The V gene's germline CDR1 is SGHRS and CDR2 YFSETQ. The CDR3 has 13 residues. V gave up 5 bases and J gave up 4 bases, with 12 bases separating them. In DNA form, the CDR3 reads TGCGCCAGCAGTCCCGGCGGGAGCTATGGCTACACCTTC. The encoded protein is CASSPGGSYGYTF.

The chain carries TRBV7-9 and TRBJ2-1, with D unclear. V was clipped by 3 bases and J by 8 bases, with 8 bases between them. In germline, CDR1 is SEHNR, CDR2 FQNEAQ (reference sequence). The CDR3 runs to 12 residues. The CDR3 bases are TGTGCCAGCAGCTTCACTCTAGATGAGCAGTTCTTC. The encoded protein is CASSFTLDEQFF.

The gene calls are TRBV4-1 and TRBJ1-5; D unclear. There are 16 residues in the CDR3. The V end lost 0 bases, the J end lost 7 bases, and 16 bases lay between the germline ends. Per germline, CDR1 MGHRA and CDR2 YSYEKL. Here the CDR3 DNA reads TGCGCCAGCAGCCAAGATGGAGGAGAAAGAAGACAGCCCCAGCATTTT. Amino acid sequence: CASSQDGGERRQPQHF.

The CDR3 here is CASSQEPAAGERGTIYF. As DNA, the CDR3 is TGCGCCAGCAGCCAAGAACCGGCGGCGGGGGAAAGAGGCACCATATATTTT. The chain recombines TRBV4-1 with TRBJ1-3; possibly TRBD1 for D (5 bases). The CDR3 has 17 amino acids. Trimming took 0 bases from V and 9 from J, leaving 21 bases between them. Per germline, CDR1 MGHRA and CDR2 YSYEKL.

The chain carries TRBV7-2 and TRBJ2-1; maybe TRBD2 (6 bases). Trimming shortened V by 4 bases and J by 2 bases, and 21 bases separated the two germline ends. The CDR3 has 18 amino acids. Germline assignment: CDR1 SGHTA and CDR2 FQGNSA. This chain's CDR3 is CASSSWGPGSRAYNEQFF. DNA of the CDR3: TGTGCCAGCAGCTCGTGGGGCCCCGGGAGCAGGGCCTACAATGAGCAGTTCTTC. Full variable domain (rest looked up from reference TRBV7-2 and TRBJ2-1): GAGVSQSPSNKVTEKGKDVELRCDPISGHTALYWYRQSLGQGLEFLIYFQGNSAPDKSGLPSDRFSAERTGGSVSTLTIQRTQQEDSAVYLCASSSWGPGSRAYNEQFFGPGTRLTVL.